This T cell receptor beta chain was sequenced during a study of radiotherapy plus CTLA-4 blockade in lung cancer. Notes on the study in general: TCR clones from tumors expanded in blood after radiotherapy plus ipilimumab. The best prediction of response reportedly came from early blood T cell clone dynamics, with interferon-beta.

This CDR3 has 12 amino acids. The germline V gene encodes CDR1 SGHTA and CDR2 FQGNSA. Trimming removed 1 base at V and 7 bases at J, with 5 bases between. Libraries were prepared by immunoSEQ multiplex PCR; TCRdb keeps only in-frame clonotypes and omits some of them. Of fewer than 65,000 clones in the sample, about 80% were seen once. CTLA-4 blockade with ipilimumab, together with focal radiation, was given to patients with chemo-refractory metastatic non-small-cell lung cancer. This clone came up a few times. Its antigen remains unidentified. Sequenced material: peripheral blood, taken from a patient treated with radiotherapy plus ipilimumab. The receptor comes from a human donor with non-small cell lung cancer whose response to radiotherapy plus ipilimumab could not be evaluated. The rearrangement uses TRBV7-2 and TRBJ2-1; the D is unclear. The CDR3 region has the DNA TGTGCCAGCAGCTTAGTCACTAATGAGCAGTTCTTC. Its protein is CASSLVTNEQFF.